This passage covers 29 T cell receptor beta chains from one sample sequenced in a study of T cells in Graves' hyperthyroidism and ophthalmopathy. From RNA transcripts, TCR beta CDR3 regions were amplified. First-round RT-PCR with HTBI primers amplified the TCR CDR3 region. Via MiXCR, TCRdb re-called the multiplex PCR reads, giving one row per CDR3 protein. The data hold roughly 500,000 distinct CDR3 sequences, with roughly 22% observed a single time. Sequencing input: blood. The origin of the receptors is a woman between 70 and 85 years old with Graves' ophthalmopathy.

The gene calls are TRBV5-1 and TRBJ2-2; weak D call: TRBD2 (5 bases). The CDR3 has 17 residues. V lost 1 base and J 5 bases, leaving 18 bases between the germline ends. Germline V gives CDR1 SGHRS, CDR2 YFSETQ. The CDR3 reads CASSLSQSGVKTGELFF. The CDR3 DNA follows: TGCGCCAGCAGCTTGTCCCAAAGCGGTGTAAAGACCGGGGAGCTGTTTTTT.

The gene calls are TRBV7-2 and TRBJ2-7, with TRBD1 identical over 9 bases. This CDR3 contains 16 residues. The ends lost 5 bases at V and 6 bases at J; junction bases unmatched: 14. Germline V gene data show CDR1 as SGHTA and CDR2 as FQGNSA. The CDR3 DNA follows: TGTGCCAGCAGCAAGGGAACCGGGACAGGGAGGAGCGAGCAGTACTTC. Translation gives CASSKGTGTGRSEQYF. The variable domain in full, with the rest retrieved from reference TRBV7-2 and TRBJ2-7, is GAGVSQSPSNKVTEKGKDVELRCDPISGHTALYWYRQSLGQGLEFLIYFQGNSAPDKSGLPSDRFSAERTGGSVSTLTIQRTQQEDSAVYLCASSKGTGTGRSEQYFGPGTRLTVT.

The chain carries TRBV5-1 and TRBJ1-4; possibly TRBD1 for D (5 bases). Trimming took 1 base from V and 7 from J, leaving 20 bases between them. Germline V gives CDR1 SGHRS, CDR2 YFSETQ. This CDR3 is built from 17 residues. The CDR3 loop reads CASSLSSGTRVGEKLFF. The CDR3 bases are TGCGCCAGCAGCTTGAGTTCCGGTACCAGGGTTGGTGAAAAACTGTTTTTT. Using reference TRBV5-1 and TRBJ1-4 for the parts outside the CDR3, the full variable domain is KAGVTQTPRYLIKTRGQQVTLSCSPISGHRSVSWYQQTPGQGLQFLFEYFSETQRNKGNFPGRFSGRQFSNSRSEMNVSTLELGDSALYLCASSLSSGTRVGEKLFFGSGTQLSVL.

This clonotype appeared a few times. The V call is TRBV6-1, the J call TRBJ2-1; the match to TRBD1 covers 11 bases. Looked up from germline, CDR1 is MNHNS and CDR2 is SASEGT. CDR3 length equals 16 residues. J lost 4 bases, V lost 8 bases, and 10 bases had no gene match. For the CDR3, the DNA is TGTGCCAGCGGGCTTACCGGGACAGGGGGTTACAATGAGCAGTTCTTC. This codes for CASGLTGTGGYNEQFF.

The chain carries TRBV9 and TRBJ2-5; D gene ambiguous. The CDR3 consists of 15 residues. V was clipped by 3 bases and J by 5 bases, with 17 bases between them. The germline V gene has CDR1 SGDLS and CDR2 YYNGEE. CDR3 bases: TGTGCCAGCAGCGCGCTAGAAGGAATTTTTGAGACCCAGTACTTC. As protein: CASSALEGIFETQYF.

This clonotype was seen a handful of times. The rearrangement links TRBV7-9 to TRBJ2-2; 10 nucleotides match TRBD1. V shed 5 bases, J shed 5 bases, and the junction held 5 bases outside the gene matches. This CDR3 has 15 amino acids. Germline CDR1 is SEHNR and CDR2 is FQNEAQ (reference sequence). CDR3 DNA: TGTGCCAGCAGCAACCGGGACAGGGGTACCGGGGAGCTGTTTTTT. Residues: CASSNRDRGTGELFF.

This clonotype was seen at least ten times. The chain combines TRBV2 with TRBJ2-6; 8 bases are shared with TRBD1. This CDR3 is 15 amino acids long. From germline, CDR1 is SNHLY and CDR2 FYNNEI. J was trimmed by 4 bases and V by 5 bases; bases with no gene match: 4. CDR3 protein: CASSPQGAGANVLTF. CDR3 DNA: TGTGCCAGCAGTCCTCAGGGGGCCGGGGCCAACGTCCTGACTTTC.

Details on this clonotype: The junction does not match germline at one end; this may be a read error. This sequence joins TRBV11-2 and TRBJ1-2, with D uncertain. The CDR3 sequence is 14 residues long. Germline CDR1 reads SGHAT; CDR2 reads FQNNGV. The CDR3 region has the DNA TGTGCCAGCAGTTTAGCAGGCAGATTCTATGGCTACACCTTC. Translating it yields CASSLAGRFYGYTF.

This clonotype was found a few times. The chain is built from TRBV5-5 and TRBJ2-4; D might be TRBD2 (6 bases). The germline gives CDR1 SGHKS, CDR2 YYEKEE (reference sequence). V lost 2 bases and J lost 0, with 18 bases in between. The CDR3 extends over 18 amino acids. The CDR3 region is CASSFSGIAELAKNIQYF. The CDR3 DNA is TGTGCCAGCAGCTTTTCCGGGATAGCGGAATTAGCCAAAAACATTCAGTACTTC.

The J gene is TRBJ1-2, the V gene TRBV15, with D possibly TRBD1 on 6 matching bases. Germline CDR1 reads LNHNV; CDR2 reads YYDKDF (reference sequence). Deletions cut 5 bases from V and 2 bases from J, with 18 bases between. The length of the CDR3 is 16 residues. The CDR3 here is CATSRRWGRPNYGYTF. CDR3 coding DNA: TGTGCCACCAGCCGTAGATGGGGGCGTCCCAACTATGGCTACACCTTC.

This clonotype was seen ten or more times. The chain is built from TRBV6-2 or TRBV6-3 and TRBJ1-1; 9 nucleotides line up with TRBD1. Germline CDR1 and CDR2: MNHEY and SVGEGT. The CDR3 spans 17 residues. With 4 bases clipped from V and 0 bases from J, the junction kept 9 bases outside the gene matches. The CDR3 region is CASSLTGGTQMNTEAFF. The CDR3 DNA sequence: TGTGCCAGCAGTTTGACAGGGGGTACCCAAATGAACACTGAAGCTTTCTTT.

The chain links TRBV7-9 to TRBJ1-1, with D hard to call. Germline V gene sequence: CDR1 SEHNR, CDR2 FQNEAQ (reference sequence). V was shortened by 7 bases and J by 0 bases, with 15 bases between the two germline ends. This CDR3 has 15 residues. The CDR3 DNA reads TGTGCCAGCATCCCCGGTGGGGTCCTGAACACTGAAGCTTTCTTT. Encoded protein: CASIPGGVLNTEAFF.

This chain joins TRBV19 and TRBJ1-5; D not resolved. V gave up 0 bases and J gave up 4 bases, with 4 bases separating them. Germline-derived CDR1 and CDR2 are LNHDA and SQIVND (reference sequence). The CDR3 has 13 residues. CDR3 amino acids: CASSIEENQPQHF. CDR3 in DNA: TGTGCCAGTAGTATAGAGGAAAATCAGCCCCAGCATTTT.

This clonotype was seen at least ten times. The V and J genes are TRBV7-2 and TRBJ2-2, with D uncertain. CDR1 SGHTA and CDR2 FQGNSA come from the germline V gene. The CDR3 is 14 amino acids. V was cut by 5 bases and J by 3 bases, with 10 bases left in between. CDR3 protein: CASSLGLYTGELFF. DNA for the CDR3: TGTGCCAGCAGCCTCGGCTTGTACACCGGGGAGCTGTTTTTT.

The sample holds a few counts of this clonotype. A read error is possible here, since a much larger clone lies one base away. This rearrangement joins TRBV20-1 to TRBJ2-3; 10 bases are shared with TRBD1. Germline V gene sequence: CDR1 DFQATT, CDR2 SNEGSKA (reference sequence). There are 17 residues in the CDR3. V lost 0 bases, J lost 6 bases, and 12 bases stayed unmatched. CDR3 in DNA: TGCAGTGCTAGAGACGGACCCGAGACAGGGGGCGTCGATACGCAGTATTTT. It codes for CSARDGPETGGVDTQYF.

V usage is TRBV11-2 and J usage is TRBJ1-2; 9 positions match TRBD1. Germline assignment: CDR1 SGHAT and CDR2 FQNNGV. Trimming at V came to 5 bases and at J to 8 bases, leaving 12 bases not matched to a gene. The CDR3 covers 15 residues. CDR3 protein: CASSQIQGAMKGYTF. CDR3 nucleotides: TGTGCCAGCAGCCAAATACAGGGGGCTATGAAGGGCTACACCTTC. The whole variable domain, remainder taken from reference TRBV11-2 and TRBJ1-2, is EAGVAQSPRYKIIEKRQSVAFWCNPISGHATLYWYQQILGQGPKLLIQFQNNGVVDDSQLPKDRFSAERLKGVDSTLKIQPAKLEDSAVYLCASSQIQGAMKGYTFGSGTRLTVV.

The chain employs TRBV6-1 and TRBJ2-5; TRBD1 might be the D (6 bases). This CDR3 has 15 residues. Germline V lookup: CDR1 MNHNS, CDR2 SASEGT. V lost 2 bases, J lost 1 base, and 11 bases lay in between. The CDR3 region is CASSELGAAQETQYF. The CDR3 region has the DNA TGTGCCAGCAGTGAACTGGGGGCGGCCCAAGAGACCCAGTACTTC.

This clonotype showed up just a few times. V is TRBV2 and J is TRBJ2-7; 7 bases line up with TRBD1. Germline V gene data show CDR1 as SNHLY and CDR2 as FYNNEI. Unmatched junction bases numbered 12, after V lost 4 bases and J lost 6 bases. The CDR3 length is 15 residues. This CDR3 is CASSAPTGSRVEQYF. In DNA, the CDR3 is TGTGCCAGCAGTGCCCCGACAGGGAGTAGGGTCGAGCAGTACTTC.

The CDR3 region is CASSSRDTSGNTIYF. In DNA form, the CDR3 reads TGTGCCAGCAGCTCCCGGGACACCTCTGGAAACACCATATATTTT. The V gene is TRBV7-8, the J gene TRBJ1-3; D might be TRBD1 (6 bases). The CDR3 contains 15 residues. Germline-derived CDR1 and CDR2 are SGHVS and FQNEAQ. Trimming left V 4 bases short and J 0 bases short, with 10 bases between.

This clonotype occurred many times. V and J are TRBV28 and TRBJ1-2; 7 bases fit TRBD1. Germline CDR1 reads MDHEN; CDR2 reads SYDVKM. The V and J ends lost 6 bases and 8 bases, in that order; junction bases with no gene match: 9. The CDR3 is 13 amino acids. The CDR3 DNA reads TGTGCCAGCAGATCTACAGGGGTGGGGGGCTACACCTTC. This sequence encodes CASRSTGVGGYTF.

This clonotype was detected many times. This chain connects TRBV2 to TRBJ2-7; D not resolved. The germline V and J ends were trimmed by 4 bases and 6 bases, with 7 bases remaining between them. The CDR3 totals 11 residues. Germline V CDR1 and CDR2: SNHLY, FYNNEI. CDR3 nucleotide sequence: TGTGCCAGCAGTGGCTTTTTCGAGCAGTACTTC. Protein sequence: CASSGFFEQYF.

The chain is built from TRBV28 and TRBJ1-2, with D possibly TRBD1 on 6 matching bases. Deletions cut 8 bases from V and 8 bases from J, with 12 bases between. Germline CDR1 and CDR2: MDHEN and SYDVKM. The CDR3 length is 11 residues. The CDR3 here is CASYRDRGYTF. CDR3 nucleotide sequence: TGTGCCAGCTACAGGGACCGGGGCTACACCTTC.

As regards this clonotype: A read error may be the cause here, since a much bigger clone is one base away. The chain links TRBV6-1 to TRBJ1-1; D may be TRBD1 (6 bases). CDR1 is MNHNS, CDR2 SASEGT, per germline. Trimming removed 6 bases from V and 1 base from J, with 9 bases in between. The CDR3 sequence is 13 residues long. CDR3 loop: CASREQGNTEAFF. The DNA for the CDR3 is TGTGCCAGCAGGGAACAGGGGAACACTGAAGCTTTCTTT.

This clonotype was counted between two and nine times. The CDR3: CASSSAGFFTEQFF. DNA of the CDR3: TGTGCCAGCAGTTCTGCGGGTTTTTTCACTGAGCAGTTCTTC. The chain employs TRBV6-1 and TRBJ2-1; a weak D match, TRBD2 (5 bases). The CDR3 length is 14 residues. CDR1 is MNHNS, CDR2 SASEGT, per germline. V was clipped by 5 bases and J by 9 bases, with 17 bases between them.

The chain joins TRBV7-3 to TRBJ2-3, with D uncertain. Trimming shortened V by 1 base and J by 6 bases, and 8 bases separated the two germline ends. Germline CDR1 SGHTA, CDR2 FQGTGA. This CDR3 has 13 amino acids. The CDR3, as DNA: TGTGCCAGCAGCTTAATCGGGTGGGATACGCAGTATTTT. It encodes CASSLIGWDTQYF. Drawing the rest from reference TRBV7-3 and TRBJ2-3, the complete variable domain is GAGVSQTPSNKVTEKGKYVELRCDPISGHTALYWYRQSLGQGPEFLIYFQGTGAADDSGLPNDRFFAVRPEGSVSTLKIQRTERGDSAVYLCASSLIGWDTQYFGPGTRLTVL.

This chain uses TRBV6-1 with TRBJ2-1, with 10 bases aligning to TRBD2. CDR3 size: 15 residues. V shed 6 bases, J shed 9 bases, and the junction held 11 bases outside the gene matches. Germline V CDR1 and CDR2: MNHNS, SASEGT. The CDR3 is CASRESGRAGGEQFF. Written as DNA, the CDR3 is TGTGCCAGCAGAGAGAGCGGGAGGGCCGGGGGTGAGCAGTTCTTC.

A few counts support this clonotype. The V and J genes are TRBV6-2 or TRBV6-3 and TRBJ2-2; possibly TRBD2 for D (6 bases). Trimming took 0 bases from V and 9 from J, leaving 8 bases between them. Germline values: CDR1 MNHEY, CDR2 SVGEGT. The CDR3 is 13 residues long. CDR3 DNA: TGTGCCAGCAGTTACTCCCTAGCGTGGGAGCTGTTTTTT. Protein sequence: CASSYSLAWELFF.

This clonotype appeared many times. CDR3 nucleotide sequence: TGTGCCTGTTACAGGGTCGGCTATGGCTACACCTTC. It codes for CACYRVGYGYTF. The rearrangement joins TRBV30 to TRBJ1-2; tentatively, D is TRBD1 (6 bases). The CDR3 has 12 residues. Per germline, CDR1 GTSNPN and CDR2 SVGIG (reference sequence). Trimming took 6 bases from V and 4 from J, leaving 12 bases between them.

The chain combines TRBV15 with TRBJ1-1; unclear D gene. Trimming took 0 bases from V and 0 from J, leaving 2 bases between them. Germline V gives CDR1 LNHNV, CDR2 YYDKDF (reference sequence). The CDR3 loop spans 13 amino acids. The CDR3 is CATSRELNTEAFF. The DNA for the CDR3 is TGTGCCACCAGCAGAGAACTGAACACTGAAGCTTTCTTT.